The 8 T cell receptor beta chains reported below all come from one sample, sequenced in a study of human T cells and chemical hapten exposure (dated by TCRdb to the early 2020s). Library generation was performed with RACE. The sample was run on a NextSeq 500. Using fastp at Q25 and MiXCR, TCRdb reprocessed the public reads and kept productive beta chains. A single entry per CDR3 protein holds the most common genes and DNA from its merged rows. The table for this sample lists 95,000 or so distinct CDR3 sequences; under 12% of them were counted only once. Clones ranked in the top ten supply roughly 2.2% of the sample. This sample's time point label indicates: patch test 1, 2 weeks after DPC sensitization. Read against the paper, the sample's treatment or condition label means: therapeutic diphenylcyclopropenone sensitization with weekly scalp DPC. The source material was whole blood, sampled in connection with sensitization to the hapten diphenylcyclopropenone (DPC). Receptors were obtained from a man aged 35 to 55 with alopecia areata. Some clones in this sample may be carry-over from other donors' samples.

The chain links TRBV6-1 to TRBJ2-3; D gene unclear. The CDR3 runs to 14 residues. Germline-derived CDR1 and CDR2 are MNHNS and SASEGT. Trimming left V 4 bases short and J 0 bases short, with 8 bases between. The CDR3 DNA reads TGTGCCAGCAGTGCCACCAGTAGCACAGATACGCAGTATTTT. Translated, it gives CASSATSSTDTQYF.

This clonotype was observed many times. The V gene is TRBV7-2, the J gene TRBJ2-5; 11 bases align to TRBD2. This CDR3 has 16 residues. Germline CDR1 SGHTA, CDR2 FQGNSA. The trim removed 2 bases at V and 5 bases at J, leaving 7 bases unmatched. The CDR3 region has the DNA TGTGCCAGCAGCTTAACTAGCGGGAGCTGGGGGGAGACCCAGTACTTC. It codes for CASSLTSGSWGETQYF.

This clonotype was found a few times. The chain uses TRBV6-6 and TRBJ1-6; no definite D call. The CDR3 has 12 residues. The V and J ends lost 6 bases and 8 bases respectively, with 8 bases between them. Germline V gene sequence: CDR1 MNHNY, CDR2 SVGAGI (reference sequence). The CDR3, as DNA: TGTGCCAGCAGACCCGGGGATTCACCCCTCCACTTT. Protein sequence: CASRPGDSPLHF.

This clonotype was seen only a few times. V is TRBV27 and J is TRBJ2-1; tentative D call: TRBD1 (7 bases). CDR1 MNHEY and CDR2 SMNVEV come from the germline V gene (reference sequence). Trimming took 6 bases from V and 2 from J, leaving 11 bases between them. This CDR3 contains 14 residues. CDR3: CASRGGQPYNEQFF. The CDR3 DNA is TGTGCCAGCAGGGGGGGACAGCCCTACAATGAGCAGTTCTTC.

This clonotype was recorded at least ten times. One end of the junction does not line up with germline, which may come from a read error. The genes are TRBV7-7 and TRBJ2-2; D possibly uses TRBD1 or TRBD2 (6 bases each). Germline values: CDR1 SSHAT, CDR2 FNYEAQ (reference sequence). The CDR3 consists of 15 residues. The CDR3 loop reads CASSPSGANTGELFF. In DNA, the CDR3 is TGTGCTAGCAGCCCCTCGGGGGCCAACACCGGGGAGCTGTTTTTT.

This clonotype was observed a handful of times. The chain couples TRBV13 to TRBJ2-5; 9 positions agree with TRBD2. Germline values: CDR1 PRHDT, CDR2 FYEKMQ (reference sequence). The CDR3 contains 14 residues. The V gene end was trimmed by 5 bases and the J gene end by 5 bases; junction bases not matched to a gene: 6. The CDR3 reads CASSPRLAEETQYF. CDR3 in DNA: TGTGCCAGCAGCCCGCGACTAGCGGAGGAGACCCAGTACTTC.

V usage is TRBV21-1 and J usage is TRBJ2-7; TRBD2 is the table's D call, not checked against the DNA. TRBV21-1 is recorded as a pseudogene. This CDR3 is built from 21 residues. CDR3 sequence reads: CASSRPRQGGGLAGFSYEKYV. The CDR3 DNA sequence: TGTGCCAGCTCTCGCCCCCGACAGGGCGGTGGACTAGCGGGCTTTTCCTACGAGAAGTACGTC.

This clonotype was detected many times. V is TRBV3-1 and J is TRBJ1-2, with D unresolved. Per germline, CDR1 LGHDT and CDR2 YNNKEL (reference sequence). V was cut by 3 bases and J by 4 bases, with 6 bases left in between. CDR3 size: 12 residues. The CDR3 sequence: CASSQQIYGYTF. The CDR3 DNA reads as TGTGCCAGCAGCCAGCAGATCTATGGCTACACCTTC.